This T cell receptor (beta chain) was sequenced in a study of T cells expressing NK-cell markers. Study-level background: Sorted CD3+CD56+NKG2C+, CD3+CD56+NKG2C- and CD3+CD56-NKG2C+ T-cell subsets were beta-chain profiled. HCMV seropositivity characterized most of the eight sequenced donors, and seronegativity one. Study observations and caveats: Dominant NKG2C+ clonotypes in a handful of donors made up 1.0-7.0% of CD8+ T cells.

A word on this clonotype: Its antigen is unknown.

This CDR3 has 16 residues. CDR1 and CDR2 from the germline V gene are DFQATT and SNEGSKA (reference sequence). Template switching by 5'RACE with UMIs generated the TCR beta cDNA. No DNA is given; TCRdb re-called the 5' RACE reads and lists each CDR3 protein once. Found here are 4,500 to 7,000 distinct CDR3 sequences; the top ten clones hold 50% to 75%. The sample comprised blood T cells: a sorted CD56 or NKG2C T cell subset, CD4+ or CD8+ T cells, or bulk PBMC T cells (not recorded which). The receptor's source is a man younger than 35 in good health. The chain carries TRBV20-1 and TRBJ2-1; the D call of TRBD1 rests on TCRdb alone, since no DNA is present to check it. The CDR3 reads CSARDLVRASYNEQFF.